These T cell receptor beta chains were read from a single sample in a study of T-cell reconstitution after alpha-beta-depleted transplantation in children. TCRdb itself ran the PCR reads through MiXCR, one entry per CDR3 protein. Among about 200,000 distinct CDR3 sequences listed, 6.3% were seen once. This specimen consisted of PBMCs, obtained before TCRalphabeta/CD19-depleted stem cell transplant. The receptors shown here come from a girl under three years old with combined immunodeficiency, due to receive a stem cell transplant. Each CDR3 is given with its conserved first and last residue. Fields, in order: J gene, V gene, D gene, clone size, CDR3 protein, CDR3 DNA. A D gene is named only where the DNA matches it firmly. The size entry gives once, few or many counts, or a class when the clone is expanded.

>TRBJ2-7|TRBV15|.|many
CATSREAVVGLEQYF
TGTGCCACCAGCAGAGAGGCAGTGGTGGGTTTAGAGCAGTACTTC
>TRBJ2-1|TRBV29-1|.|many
CSGWGLAGAPYNEQFF
TGCAGCGGGTGGGGGTTAGCCGGGGCACCCTACAATGAGCAGTTCTTC
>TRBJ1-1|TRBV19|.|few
CASKEGGTEAFF
TGTGCCAGTAAAGAGGGAGGGACTGAAGCTTTCTTT
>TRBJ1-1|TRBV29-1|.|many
CSVGLSNTEAFF
TGCAGCGTTGGACTGTCGAACACTGAAGCTTTCTTT
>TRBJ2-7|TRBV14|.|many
CASSQELRPSYEQYF
TGTGCCAGCAGCCAAGAACTCAGACCCTCCTACGAGCAGTACTTC
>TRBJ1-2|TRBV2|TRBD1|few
CARHPRDRGYHGYTF
TGTGCCAGGCATCCCCGGGACAGGGGTTACCATGGCTACACCTTC
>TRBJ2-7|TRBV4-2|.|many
CASSQNAGSEQYF
TGTGCCAGCAGCCAGAACGCAGGGAGCGAGCAGTACTTC
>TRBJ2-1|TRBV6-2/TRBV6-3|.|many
CASSYTSDYFNEQFF
TGTGCCAGCAGTTACACTTCTGACTACTTTAATGAGCAGTTCTTC
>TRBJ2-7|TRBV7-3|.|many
CASSLNPGDYEQYF
TGTGCCAGCAGCTTAAACCCGGGAGACTACGAGCAGTACTTC
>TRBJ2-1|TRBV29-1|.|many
CSVETEIVLYNEQFF
TGCAGCGTCGAAACAGAAATTGTCTTATACAATGAGCAGTTCTTC
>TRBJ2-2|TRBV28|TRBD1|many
CASSSGTEELTGELFF
TGTGCCAGCTCATCCGGGACAGAGGAACTCACCGGGGAGCTGTTTTTT
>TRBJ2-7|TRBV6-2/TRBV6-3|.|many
CAGGVSSYEQYF
TGTGCCGGGGGAGTCTCCTCCTACGAGCAGTACTTC
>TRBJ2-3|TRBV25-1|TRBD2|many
CASSTLIPPGLAGGISTDTQYF
TGTGCCAGCAGCACCCTTATACCCCCGGGACTAGCGGGAGGGATTAGCACAGATACGCAGTATTTT
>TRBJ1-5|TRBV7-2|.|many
CASSFKGGNQPQHF
TGTGCCAGCAGCTTTAAAGGGGGAAATCAGCCCCAGCATTTT
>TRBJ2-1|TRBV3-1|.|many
CASSQAGPYNEQFF
TGTGCCAGCAGCCAAGCCGGCCCCTACAATGAGCAGTTCTTC
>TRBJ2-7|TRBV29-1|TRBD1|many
CSVEALPGQGIYEQYF
TGCAGCGTTGAAGCACTGCCGGGACAGGGGATCTACGAGCAGTACTTC
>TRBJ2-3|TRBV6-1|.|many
CASSAPWMGDTQYF
TGTGCCAGCAGTGCACCTTGGATGGGAGATACGCAGTATTTT
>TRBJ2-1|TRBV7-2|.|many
CASSRTTYNEQFF
TGTGCCAGCAGCCGAACAACGTACAATGAGCAGTTCTTC
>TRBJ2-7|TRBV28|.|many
CASIPRGRWAYEQYF
TGTGCCAGCATTCCCAGGGGGAGGTGGGCCTACGAGCAGTACTTC
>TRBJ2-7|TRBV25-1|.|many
CASSPQGSYYEQYF
TGTGCCAGCAGTCCCCAGGGGAGCTACTACGAGCAGTACTTC
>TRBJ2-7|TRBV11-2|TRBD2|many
CASSFSGGEYEQYF
TGTGCCAGCAGCTTCAGCGGGGGGGAATACGAGCAGTACTTC
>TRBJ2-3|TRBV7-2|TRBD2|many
CASSLGASGVTDTQYF
TGTGCCAGCAGCTTAGGGGCTAGCGGGGTCACAGATACGCAGTATTTT